One and the same sample provided the 14 T cell receptor beta chains below, sequenced in a study of identical twins. TCRdb passed the 5' RACE reads through MiXCR, listing each CDR3 protein once. The data show 550,000 to 800,000 distinct CDR3 sequences, around 7.5% seen once. These sequences were also reported in another study, on yellow fever vaccine responses in identical twins.

The sequenced material came from PBMCs. These receptors were taken from a woman aged 18 to 35 in good health.

The table lists this clonotype with a few counts. The chain uses TRBV24-1 and TRBJ2-1, with 8 bases aligning to TRBD2. Unmatched junction bases numbered 18, after V lost 4 bases and J lost 8 bases. Looked up from germline, CDR1 is KGHDR and CDR2 is SFDVKD. The CDR3 is made up of 18 amino acids. The CDR3, as DNA: TGTGCCACCAGTGAGAGGGCCAGGGTCGGGACTAGTAAGGATGAGCAGTTCTTC. Amino acid sequence: CATSERARVGTSKDEQFF.

This clonotype was seen a few times. The chain joins TRBV24-1 to TRBJ2-6, with D maybe TRBD1 (6 bases). The CDR3 length is 17 residues. With 4 bases removed from V and 4 bases from J, the gap between germline ends came to 16 bases. The V gene's germline CDR1 is KGHDR and CDR2 SFDVKD. The CDR3: CATSDPTGPVGANVLTF. The CDR3 DNA is TGTGCCACCAGTGACCCGACAGGTCCCGTGGGGGCCAACGTCCTGACTTTC.

This chain connects TRBV5-1 to TRBJ2-5, with 7 positions matching TRBD2. From germline, CDR1 is SGHRS and CDR2 YFSETQ. The CDR3 length is 16 residues. The J segment lost 2 bases and the V segment lost 0 bases, leaving 7 bases of the junction unmatched. The CDR3 is CASSLAPGGPQETQYF. For the CDR3, the DNA is TGCGCCAGCAGCTTGGCCCCGGGGGGACCTCAAGAGACCCAGTACTTC.

This clonotype has ten or more counts. The chain uses TRBV12-3 or TRBV12-4 and TRBJ1-1; D might be TRBD1 (5 bases). The CDR3 sequence is 14 residues long. V gave up 6 bases and J gave up 3 bases, with 14 bases separating them. In DNA, the CDR3 is TGTGCCAGCAGCAAAACAGGTTCGGACACTGAAGCTTTCTTT. This codes for CASSKTGSDTEAFF.

The V and J genes are TRBV12-3 or TRBV12-4 and TRBJ1-4; no clear D. V was cut by 6 bases and J by 2 bases, with 16 bases left in between. The CDR3 runs 16 residues. The chain's CDR3 is CASRSGNSGTNEKLFF. CDR3 DNA: TGTGCCAGCAGGTCCGGTAATAGTGGCACTAATGAAAAACTGTTTTTT.

This chain connects TRBV28 to TRBJ2-1, with D perhaps TRBD1 or TRBD2 (5 bases each). CDR3 length: 13 amino acids. From germline, CDR1 is MDHEN and CDR2 SYDVKM. V shed 7 bases and J shed 7 bases, with 14 bases lying between them. The CDR3 region has the DNA TGTGCCAGCACGTTGGGGGAGTGGAATGAGCAGTTCTTC. Its protein product is CASTLGEWNEQFF.

The CDR3 here is CASRAGTGWNEKLFF. Written as DNA, the CDR3 is TGTGCCAGCAGGGCCGGGACAGGGTGGAATGAAAAACTGTTTTTT. The gene calls are TRBV12-3 or TRBV12-4 and TRBJ1-4, with 9 nucleotides matching TRBD1. This CDR3 has 15 residues. V trimming: 6 bases; J trimming: 5 bases; junction bases outside the gene matches: 7.

The V gene is TRBV20-1, the J gene TRBJ2-1; the match to TRBD2 covers 9 bases. CDR1 is DFQATT and CDR2 is SNEGSKA in the germline V gene (reference sequence). The CDR3 consists of 16 residues. Unmatched junction bases numbered 14, after V lost 5 bases and J lost 6 bases. The CDR3 loop is CSAPRRAGAGGNEQFF. Here the CDR3 DNA reads TGCAGTGCTCCTCGCCGGGCGGGAGCGGGGGGCAATGAGCAGTTCTTC.

V usage is TRBV7-8 and J usage is TRBJ2-1, with a weak D call TRBD1 (7 bases). Germline lookup yields CDR1 SGHVS and CDR2 FQNEAQ. Trimming removed 4 bases from V and 7 bases from J, with 14 bases in between. The CDR3 runs 14 residues. The CDR3 DNA reads TGTGCCAGCAGCTCAGGGGGGCTTCCTAATGAGCAGTTCTTC. Translation gives CASSSGGLPNEQFF.

There are a few counts of this clonotype. The chain has TRBV2 and TRBJ2-7, with 7 nucleotides matching TRBD2. The CDR3 is made up of 15 amino acids. CDR1 SNHLY and CDR2 FYNNEI come from the germline V gene. V trimming: 6 bases; J trimming: 0 bases; junction bases outside the gene matches: 8. Here the CDR3 DNA reads TGTGCCAGCAGCCGGGAGGCGATAAGCTCCTACGAGCAGTACTTC. Protein sequence: CASSREAISSYEQYF.

This clonotype was found a few times. The chain carries TRBV2 and TRBJ2-2; TRBD1 agrees at 11 bases. Looked up from germline, CDR1 is SNHLY and CDR2 is FYNNEI. The CDR3 loop spans 15 amino acids. Trimming removed 8 bases from V and 6 bases from J; junction bases left unmatched: 8. This CDR3 reads CASVSGQGAPGELFF. CDR3 DNA sequence: TGTGCCAGCGTCTCCGGACAGGGGGCTCCCGGGGAGCTGTTTTTT.

This clonotype was picked up a small number of times. The rearrangement joins TRBV5-4 to TRBJ2-2; D perhaps matches TRBD2 (5 bases). Germline-derived CDR1 and CDR2 are SGHNT and YYREEE (reference sequence). Between the trimmed V and J ends, which lost 0 bases and 5 bases, there was a span of 11 bases. The CDR3 runs to 15 residues. The CDR3 region has the DNA TGTGCCAGCAGCTTGGTGGTAGCGCAGACCGGGGAGCTGTTTTTT. Residues: CASSLVVAQTGELFF.

This clonotype was seen at least ten times. This rearrangement joins TRBV5-1 to TRBJ1-2, with a possible D match to TRBD1 (5 bases). V was clipped by 4 bases and J by 4 bases, with 14 bases between them. The CDR3 spans 14 residues. The germline V gene has CDR1 SGHRS and CDR2 YFSETQ. CDR3 nucleotide sequence: TGCGCCAGCAGCGGGACCCTAACCTCCTATGGCTACACCTTC. Its protein product is CASSGTLTSYGYTF.

Turning to this clonotype: A read error may produce the germline difference seen at one junction end. V usage is TRBV3-1 and J usage is TRBJ2-7, with D possibly TRBD1 on 6 matching bases. Germline CDR1 is LGHDT and CDR2 is YNNKEL (reference sequence). The CDR3 is made up of 17 amino acids. CDR3 protein: CASCQDRRQAFYYEQYF. The CDR3 DNA sequence: TGTGCCAGCTGCCAAGATAGGCGACAGGCCTTCTACTACGAGCAGTACTTC.